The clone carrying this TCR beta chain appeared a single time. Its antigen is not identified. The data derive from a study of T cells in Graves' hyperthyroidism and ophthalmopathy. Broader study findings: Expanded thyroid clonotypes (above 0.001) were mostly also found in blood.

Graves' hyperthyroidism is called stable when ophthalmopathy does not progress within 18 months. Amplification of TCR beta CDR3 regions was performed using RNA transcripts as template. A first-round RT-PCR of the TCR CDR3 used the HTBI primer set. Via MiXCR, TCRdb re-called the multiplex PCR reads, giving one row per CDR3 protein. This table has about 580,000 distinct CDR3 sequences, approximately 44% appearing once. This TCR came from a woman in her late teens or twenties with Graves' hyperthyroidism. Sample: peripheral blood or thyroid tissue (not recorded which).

CDR3 sequence: CASKEDRRHSYEQYF. In nucleotides, the CDR3 is TGTGCCAGCAAGGAGGACAGGCGCCACTCCTACGAGCAGTACTTC. The V gene is TRBV7-2, the J gene TRBJ2-7; 7 bases align to TRBD1. The length of the CDR3 is 15 residues. The junction had 9 bases not matched to a gene; V was cut back by 7 bases and J by 0 bases. The germline CDR1 and CDR2 sequences are SGHTA and FQGNSA. The full variable domain, completed using reference TRBV7-2 and TRBJ2-7, is GAGVSQSPSNKVTEKGKDVELRCDPISGHTALYWYRQSLGQGLEFLIYFQGNSAPDKSGLPSDRFSAERTGGSVSTLTIQRTQQEDSAVYLCASKEDRRHSYEQYFGPGTRLTVT.